The clone carrying this T cell receptor beta chain was counted ten times or more. The record originates from a study of T-cell reconstitution after alpha-beta-depleted transplantation in children. The CDR3 spans 15 residues. The germline V gene encodes CDR1 LGHDT and CDR2 YNNKEL (reference sequence). V gave up 0 bases and J gave up 4 bases, with 12 bases separating them. The authors prepared the TCRbeta library with unique molecular identifiers. TCRdb reanalysed the PCR reads using MiXCR and keeps one entry per CDR3 protein. The sample includes 330,000 or so distinct CDR3 sequences, approximately 10% of them seen just once.

The chain combines TRBV3-1 with TRBJ2-5; D call uncertain. The source of this sequence is a human donor who donated a stem cell graft to a child with acute lymphoblastic leukemia. Sequenced material: PBMCs from the stem cell graft donor, taken from the stem cell graft. The CDR3 reads CASSQDAYFRETQYF. The CDR3 DNA follows: TGTGCCAGCAGCCAAGATGCGTATTTCAGAGAGACCCAGTACTTC.